The 15 T cell receptor beta chains below come from one sample, sequenced in a study of blood T cell repertoires in COVID-19. Assay used: immunoSEQ multiplex PCR; TCRdb lists only in-frame clones, some missing. The repertoire has around 140,000 clones, about 90% of them found once; the top ten carry about 2.5%. Material for sequencing was peripheral blood. The source of these receptors is a man between 45 and 60 years old with active COVID-19.

V usage is TRBV2 and J usage is TRBJ1-1; D may be TRBD1 (5 bases). V gave up 4 bases and J gave up 4 bases, with 10 bases separating them. The germline CDR1 and CDR2 sequences are SNHLY and FYNNEI. The CDR3 has 13 amino acids. The CDR3 region has the DNA TGTGCCAGCAGTGGCAGGGAGGGCACTGAAGCTTTCTTT. It translates to CASSGREGTEAFF.

The V call is TRBV5-1, the J call TRBJ2-1, with 11 bases fitting TRBD2. Unmatched junction bases numbered 4, after V lost 2 bases and J lost 9 bases. The CDR3 extends over 14 amino acids. The germline V gene encodes CDR1 SGHRS and CDR2 YFSETQ. CDR3 sequence: CASSFSGGAIEQFF. In DNA form, the CDR3 reads TGCGCCAGCAGCTTTAGCGGGGGGGCGATTGAGCAGTTCTTC. Full variable domain (missing parts from reference TRBV5-1 and TRBJ2-1): KAGVTQTPRYLIKTRGQQVTLSCSPISGHRSVSWYQQTPGQGLQFLFEYFSETQRNKGNFPGRFSGRQFSNSRSEMNVSTLELGDSALYLCASSFSGGAIEQFFGPGTRLTVL.

Concerning this clone: This same CDR3 is encoded by further DNA sequences in the sample. The chain has TRBV4-3 and TRBJ2-3, with 15 bases identical to TRBD2. CDR1 LGHNA and CDR2 YSLEER come from the germline V gene. J gave up 1 base and V 4 bases, and 6 bases lay outside the gene matches. This CDR3 contains 18 residues. The CDR3 nucleotides are TGCGCCAGCAGCCGGGGACTAGCGGGGGGAGGGCGCACAGATACGCAGTATTTT. Encoded protein: CASSRGLAGGGRTDTQYF.

The CDR3 DNA sequence: TGTGCCATCAGTGACCCTGGACTAGAGGAGACCCAGTACTTC. Its protein is CAISDPGLEETQYF. This chain uses TRBV10-3 with TRBJ2-5; 7 bases line up with TRBD2. The CDR3 is 14 residues long. Trimming at V came to 3 bases and at J to 5 bases, leaving 6 bases not matched to a gene. The germline CDR1 and CDR2 sequences are ENHRY and SYGVKD.

CDR3 loop: CASSLVRSAGGYTDTQYF. The CDR3 bases are TGTGCCAGCAGCTTAGTGCGCTCGGCGGGGGGGTACACAGATACGCAGTATTTT. This chain joins TRBV7-9 and TRBJ2-3; TRBD2 matches 9 bases. Trimming at V came to 1 base and at J to 2 bases, leaving 10 bases not matched to a gene. The CDR3 runs to 18 residues. Germline V gives CDR1 SEHNR, CDR2 FQNEAQ (reference sequence). Full variable domain (remainder filled in from reference TRBV7-9 and TRBJ2-3): DTGVSQNPRHKITKRGQNVTFRCDPISEHNRLYWYRQTLGQGPEFLTYFQNEAQLEKSRLLSDRFSAERPKGSFSTLEIQRTEQGDSAMYLCASSLVRSAGGYTDTQYFGPGTRLTVL.

The chain uses TRBV30 and TRBJ1-4, with 9 bases that match TRBD1. Trimming removed 3 bases from V and 7 bases from J; junction bases left unmatched: 15. Germline V gene data show CDR1 as GTSNPN and CDR2 as SVGIG (reference sequence). The CDR3 length is 17 residues. CDR3 sequence reads: CAWRPTLPGQGGEKLFF. The CDR3 nucleotides read TGTGCCTGGAGGCCGACTCTCCCGGGACAGGGAGGTGAAAAACTGTTTTTT.

The chain links TRBV18 to TRBJ2-5; TRBD2 agrees at 14 bases. The CDR3 contains 16 residues. Per the germline V gene, CDR1 is KGHSH and CDR2 is LQKENI. After removal of 5 bases from V and 5 bases from J, the junction contained 7 bases not matched to a gene. CDR3: CASSYGLAGGEETQYF. In DNA form, the CDR3 reads TGTGCCAGCTCATACGGACTAGCGGGGGGCGAGGAGACCCAGTACTTC.

The chain links TRBV5-6 to TRBJ1-1, with a weak D call TRBD1 (5 bases). Germline CDR1 reads SGHDT; CDR2 reads YYEEEE. Deletions cut 0 bases from V and 0 bases from J, with 9 bases between. There are 15 residues in the CDR3. The CDR3 sequence is CASSLAGGMNTEAFF. The CDR3 DNA reads TGTGCCAGCAGCTTGGCCGGGGGGATGAACACTGAAGCTTTCTTT.

The chain joins TRBV6-6 to TRBJ1-1; D is possibly TRBD1 (5 bases). This CDR3 comprises 12 residues. Trimming left V 8 bases short and J 6 bases short, with 13 bases between. The germline CDR1 and CDR2 sequences are MNHNY and SVGAGI (reference sequence). CDR3 nucleotides: TGTGCCAGCGGGGCGGGGGACGCTGAAGCTTTCTTT. Translating it yields CASGAGDAEAFF.

The chain carries TRBV18 and TRBJ2-7; 8 nucleotides align to TRBD2. Germline V gives CDR1 KGHSH, CDR2 LQKENI. After removal of 6 bases from V and 2 bases from J, the junction contained 9 bases not matched to a gene. The CDR3 is 15 residues long. Written as DNA, the CDR3 is TGTGCCAGCTCCCGGGAGGGCAGCTCAGCCTACGAGCAGTACTTC. Encoded protein: CASSREGSSAYEQYF.

CDR3 nucleotides: TGTGCCAGCAGCCGGACAGGGGATGGGAATTCACCCCTCCACTTT. Translation gives CASSRTGDGNSPLHF. This chain links TRBV7-9 with TRBJ1-6; the match to TRBD1 covers 9 bases. Germline CDR1 is SEHNR and CDR2 is FQNEAQ (reference sequence). V dropped 5 bases and J dropped 7; count of bases not matched to a gene: 6. This CDR3 contains 15 residues.

The J gene is TRBJ2-3, the V gene TRBV5-6, with D possibly TRBD2 on 5 matching bases. The germline V gene has CDR1 SGHDT and CDR2 YYEEEE. Trimming removed 6 bases at V and 2 bases at J, with 13 bases between. There are 14 residues in the CDR3. The CDR3 DNA reads TGTGCCAGCATCTCACCGGGGTCCACAGATACGCAGTATTTT. It is translated as CASISPGSTDTQYF.

This clone was observed once. The chain has TRBV15 and TRBJ2-3, with D tentatively TRBD2 (5 bases). This CDR3 has 14 amino acids. Germline V gene lookup returns CDR1 LNHNV and CDR2 YYDKDF (reference sequence). The ends were cut back, 3 bases at V and 6 bases at J, with 13 bases in the middle. CDR3: CATSRNLGLDTQYF. CDR3 sequence (DNA): TGTGCCACCAGCAGGAACCTAGGACTTGATACGCAGTATTTT.

The chain links TRBV6-2 or TRBV6-3 to TRBJ2-7, with 8 bases matching TRBD2. CDR1 is MNHEY and CDR2 is SVGEGT in the germline V gene. The CDR3 covers 17 residues. V gave up 0 bases and J gave up 0 bases; unmatched junction bases: 7. CDR3 amino acids: CASSYSPTGGSSYEQYF. The CDR3 nucleotides read TGTGCCAGCAGTTACTCCCCAACGGGGGGGAGCTCCTACGAGCAGTACTTC.

This chain uses TRBV15 with TRBJ2-1; 10 nucleotides match TRBD2. CDR1 and CDR2 from the germline V gene are LNHNV and YYDKDF (reference sequence). This CDR3 region has 15 residues. J lost 3 bases, V lost 4 bases, and 3 bases had no gene match. CDR3 sequence reads: CATSKLAGDYNEQFF. CDR3 DNA sequence: TGTGCCACCAGCAAGCTAGCGGGGGACTACAATGAGCAGTTCTTC.